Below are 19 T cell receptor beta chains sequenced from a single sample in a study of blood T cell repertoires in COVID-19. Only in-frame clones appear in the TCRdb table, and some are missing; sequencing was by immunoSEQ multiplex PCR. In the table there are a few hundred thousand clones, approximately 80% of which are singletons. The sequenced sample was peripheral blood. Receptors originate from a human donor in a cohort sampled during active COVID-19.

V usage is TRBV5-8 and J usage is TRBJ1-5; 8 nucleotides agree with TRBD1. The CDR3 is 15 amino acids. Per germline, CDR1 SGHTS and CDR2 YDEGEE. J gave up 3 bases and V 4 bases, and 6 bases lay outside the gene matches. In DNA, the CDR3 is TGTGCCAGCAGCCTACAGGGGGGGCCCAATCAGCCCCAGCATTTT. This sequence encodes CASSLQGGPNQPQHF.

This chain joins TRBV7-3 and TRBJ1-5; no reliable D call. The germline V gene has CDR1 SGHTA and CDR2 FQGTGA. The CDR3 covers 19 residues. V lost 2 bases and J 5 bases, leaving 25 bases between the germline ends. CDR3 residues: CASSLAGRQEEVGYQPQHF. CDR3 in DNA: TGTGCCAGCAGCTTAGCTGGGCGCCAGGAGGAGGTCGGATATCAGCCCCAGCATTTT.

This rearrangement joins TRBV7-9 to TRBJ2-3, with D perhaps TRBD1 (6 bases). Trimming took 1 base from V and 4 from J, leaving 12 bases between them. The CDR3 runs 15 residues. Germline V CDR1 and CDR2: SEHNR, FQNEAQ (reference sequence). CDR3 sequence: CASSLGQGPADTQYF. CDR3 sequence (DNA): TGTGCCAGCAGCTTAGGGCAGGGGCCGGCAGATACGCAGTATTTT.

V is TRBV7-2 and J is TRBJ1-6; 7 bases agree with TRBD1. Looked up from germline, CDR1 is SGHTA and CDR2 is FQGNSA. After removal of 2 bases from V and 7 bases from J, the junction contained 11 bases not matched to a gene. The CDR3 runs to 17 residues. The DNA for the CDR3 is TGTGCCAGCAGCTTAAATGGCAGGGGGGTTTCCAATTCACCCCTCCACTTT. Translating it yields CASSLNGRGVSNSPLHF.

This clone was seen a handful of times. Here the CDR3 DNA reads TGCGCCAGCAGGTGGCTAGCGGGAGCGCGCGGGCACGAGACCCAGTACTTC. Its protein is CASRWLAGARGHETQYF. The J gene is TRBJ2-5, the V gene TRBV5-1; 10 bases align to TRBD2. From germline, CDR1 is SGHRS and CDR2 YFSETQ. This CDR3 region has 17 residues. V was clipped by 5 bases and J by 5 bases; unmatched bases: 15.

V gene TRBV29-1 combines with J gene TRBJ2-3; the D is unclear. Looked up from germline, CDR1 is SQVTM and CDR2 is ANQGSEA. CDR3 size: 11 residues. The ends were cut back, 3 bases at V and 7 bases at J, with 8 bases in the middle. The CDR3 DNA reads TGCAGCGTTGAGCGGATTAATACGCAGTATTTT. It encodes CSVERINTQYF.

For the CDR3, the DNA is TGTGCCAGCAGTCAACTGGCAGGGGCAATCTATGGCTACACCTTC. As protein: CASSQLAGAIYGYTF. The V gene is TRBV27, the J gene TRBJ1-2; tentatively, D is TRBD1 (6 bases). Germline lookup yields CDR1 MNHEY and CDR2 SMNVEV (reference sequence). The CDR3 consists of 15 residues. The germline V and J ends were trimmed by 5 bases and 4 bases, with 17 bases remaining between them.

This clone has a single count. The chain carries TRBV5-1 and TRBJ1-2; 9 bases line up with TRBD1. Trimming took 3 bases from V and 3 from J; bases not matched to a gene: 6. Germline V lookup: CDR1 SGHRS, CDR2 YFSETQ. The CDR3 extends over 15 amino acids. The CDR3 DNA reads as TGCGCCAGCAGCTACCGACAGGGGGAAGACTATGGCTACACCTTC. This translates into CASSYRQGEDYGYTF.

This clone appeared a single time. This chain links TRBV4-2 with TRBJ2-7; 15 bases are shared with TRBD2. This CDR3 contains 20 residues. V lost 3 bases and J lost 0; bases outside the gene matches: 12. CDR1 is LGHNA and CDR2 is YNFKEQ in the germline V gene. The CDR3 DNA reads TGTGCCAGCAGCCACGGACCCGGACTAGCGGGGGGGCGGAGCTCCTACGAGCAGTACTTC. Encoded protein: CASSHGPGLAGGRSSYEQYF.

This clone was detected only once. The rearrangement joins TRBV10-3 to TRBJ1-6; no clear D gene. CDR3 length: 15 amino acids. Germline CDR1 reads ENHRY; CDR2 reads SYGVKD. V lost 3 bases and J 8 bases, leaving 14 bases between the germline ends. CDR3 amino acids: CAISDLGREDSPLHF. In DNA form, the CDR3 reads TGTGCCATCAGTGACCTGGGGAGGGAAGATTCACCCCTCCACTTT.

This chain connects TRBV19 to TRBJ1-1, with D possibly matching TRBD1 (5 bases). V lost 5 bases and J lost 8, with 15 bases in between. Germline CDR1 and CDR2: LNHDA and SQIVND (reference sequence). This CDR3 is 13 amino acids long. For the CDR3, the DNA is TGTGCCAGTAGTCCGTCCTTGGGGCAGGAAGCTTTCTTT. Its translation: CASSPSLGQEAFF.

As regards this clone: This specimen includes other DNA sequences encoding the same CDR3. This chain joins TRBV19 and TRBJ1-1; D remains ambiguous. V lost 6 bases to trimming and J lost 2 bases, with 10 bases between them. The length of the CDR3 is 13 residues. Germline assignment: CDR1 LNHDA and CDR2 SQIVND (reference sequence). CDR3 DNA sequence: TGTGCCAGTAGGGGCCGGGGTAACACTGAAGCTTTCTTT. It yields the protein CASRGRGNTEAFF.

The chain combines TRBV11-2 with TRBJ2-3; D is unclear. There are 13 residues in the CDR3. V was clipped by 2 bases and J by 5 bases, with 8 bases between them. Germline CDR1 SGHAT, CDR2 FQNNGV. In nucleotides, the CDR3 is TGTGCCAGCAGCTTAAACTTCTTAGATACGCAGTATTTT. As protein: CASSLNFLDTQYF. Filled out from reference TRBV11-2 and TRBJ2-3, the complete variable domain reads EAGVAQSPRYKIIEKRQSVAFWCNPISGHATLYWYQQILGQGPKLLIQFQNNGVVDDSQLPKDRFSAERLKGVDSTLKIQPAKLEDSAVYLCASSLNFLDTQYFGPGTRLTVL.

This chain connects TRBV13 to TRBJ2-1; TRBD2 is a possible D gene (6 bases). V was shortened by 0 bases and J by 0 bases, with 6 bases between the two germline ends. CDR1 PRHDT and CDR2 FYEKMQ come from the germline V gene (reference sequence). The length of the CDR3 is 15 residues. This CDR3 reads CASSLGRGSYNEQFF. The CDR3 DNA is TGTGCCAGCAGCTTAGGGCGGGGCTCCTACAATGAGCAGTTCTTC.

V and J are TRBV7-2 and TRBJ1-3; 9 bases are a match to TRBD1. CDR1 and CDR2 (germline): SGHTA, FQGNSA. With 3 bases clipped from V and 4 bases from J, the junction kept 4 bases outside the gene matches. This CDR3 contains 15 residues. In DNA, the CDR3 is TGTGCCAGCAGCTTTACAGGGGGCGCCGGAAACACCATATATTTT. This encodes CASSFTGGAGNTIYF. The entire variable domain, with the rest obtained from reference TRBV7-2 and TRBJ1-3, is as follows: GAGVSQSPSNKVTEKGKDVELRCDPISGHTALYWYRQSLGQGLEFLIYFQGNSAPDKSGLPSDRFSAERTGGSVSTLTIQRTQQEDSAVYLCASSFTGGAGNTIYFGEGSWLTVV.

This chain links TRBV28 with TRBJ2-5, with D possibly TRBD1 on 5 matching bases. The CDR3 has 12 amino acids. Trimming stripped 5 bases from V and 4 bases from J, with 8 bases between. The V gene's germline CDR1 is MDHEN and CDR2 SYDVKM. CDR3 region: CASSGAGETQYF. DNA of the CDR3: TGTGCCAGCAGTGGGGCCGGAGAGACCCAGTACTTC.

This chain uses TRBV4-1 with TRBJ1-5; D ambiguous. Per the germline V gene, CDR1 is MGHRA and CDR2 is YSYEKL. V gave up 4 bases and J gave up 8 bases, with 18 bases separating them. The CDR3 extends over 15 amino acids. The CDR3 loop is CASSPFWRVAEPQHF. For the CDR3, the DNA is TGCGCCAGCAGCCCCTTCTGGCGGGTTGCGGAGCCCCAGCATTTT.

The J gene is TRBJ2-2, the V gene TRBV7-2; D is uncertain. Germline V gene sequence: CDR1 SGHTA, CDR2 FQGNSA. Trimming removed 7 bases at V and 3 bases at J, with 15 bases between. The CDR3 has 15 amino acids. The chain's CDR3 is CASTSEFLYTGELFF. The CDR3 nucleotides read TGTGCCAGCACCTCCGAATTTCTATACACCGGGGAGCTGTTTTTT.

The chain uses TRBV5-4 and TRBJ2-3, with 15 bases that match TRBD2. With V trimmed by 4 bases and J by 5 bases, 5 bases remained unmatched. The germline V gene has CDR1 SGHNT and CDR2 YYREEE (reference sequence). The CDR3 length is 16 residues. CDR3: CASSPEGLAGGDTQYF. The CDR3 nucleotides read TGTGCCAGCAGCCCGGAGGGACTAGCGGGAGGAGATACGCAGTATTTT.